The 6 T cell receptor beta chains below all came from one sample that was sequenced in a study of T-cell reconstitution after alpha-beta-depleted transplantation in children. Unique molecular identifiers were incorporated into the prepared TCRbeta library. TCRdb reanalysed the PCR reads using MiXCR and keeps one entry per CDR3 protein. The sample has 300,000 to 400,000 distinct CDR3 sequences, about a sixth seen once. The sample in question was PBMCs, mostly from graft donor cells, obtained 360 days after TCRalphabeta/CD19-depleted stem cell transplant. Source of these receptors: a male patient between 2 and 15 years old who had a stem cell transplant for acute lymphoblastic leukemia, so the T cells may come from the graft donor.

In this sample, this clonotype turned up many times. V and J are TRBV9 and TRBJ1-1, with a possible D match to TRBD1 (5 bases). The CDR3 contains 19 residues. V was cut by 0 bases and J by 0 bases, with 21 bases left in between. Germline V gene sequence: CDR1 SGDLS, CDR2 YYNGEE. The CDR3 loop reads CASSVGALGTSQMNTEAFF. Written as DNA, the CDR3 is TGTGCCAGCAGCGTAGGGGCTTTGGGGACCAGCCAGATGAACACTGAAGCTTTCTTT.

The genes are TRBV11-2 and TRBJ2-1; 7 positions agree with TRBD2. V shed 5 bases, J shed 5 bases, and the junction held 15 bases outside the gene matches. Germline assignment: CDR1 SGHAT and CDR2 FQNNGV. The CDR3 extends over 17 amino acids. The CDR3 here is CASSLGVTSVYNNEQFF. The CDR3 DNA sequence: TGTGCCAGCAGCCTGGGGGTTACTAGCGTATACAACAATGAGCAGTTCTTC.

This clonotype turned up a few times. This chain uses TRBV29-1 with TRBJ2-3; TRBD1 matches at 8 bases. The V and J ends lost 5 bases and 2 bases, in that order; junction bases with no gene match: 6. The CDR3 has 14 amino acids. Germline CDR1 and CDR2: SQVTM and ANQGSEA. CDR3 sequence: CSVMTGEVTDTQYF. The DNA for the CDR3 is TGCAGCGTTATGACAGGGGAGGTCACAGATACGCAGTATTTT.

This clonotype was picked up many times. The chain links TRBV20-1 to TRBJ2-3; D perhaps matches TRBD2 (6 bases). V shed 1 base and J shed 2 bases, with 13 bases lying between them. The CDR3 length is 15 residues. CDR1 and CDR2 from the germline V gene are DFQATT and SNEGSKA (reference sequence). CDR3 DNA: TGCAGTGCTAGAGGAGGTGGGGGGTTCACAGATACGCAGTATTTT. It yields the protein CSARGGGGFTDTQYF.

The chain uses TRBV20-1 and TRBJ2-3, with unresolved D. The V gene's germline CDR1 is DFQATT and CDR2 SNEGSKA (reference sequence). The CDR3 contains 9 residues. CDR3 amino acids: CSYTDTQYF. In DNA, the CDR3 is TGCTCGTACACAGATACGCAGTATTTT.

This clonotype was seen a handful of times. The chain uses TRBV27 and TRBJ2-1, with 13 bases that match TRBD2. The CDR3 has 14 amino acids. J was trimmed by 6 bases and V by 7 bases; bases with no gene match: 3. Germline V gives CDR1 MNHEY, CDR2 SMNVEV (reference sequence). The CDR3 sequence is CASTGTSGTNEQFF. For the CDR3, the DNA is TGTGCCAGCACCGGGACTAGCGGGACCAATGAGCAGTTCTTC.